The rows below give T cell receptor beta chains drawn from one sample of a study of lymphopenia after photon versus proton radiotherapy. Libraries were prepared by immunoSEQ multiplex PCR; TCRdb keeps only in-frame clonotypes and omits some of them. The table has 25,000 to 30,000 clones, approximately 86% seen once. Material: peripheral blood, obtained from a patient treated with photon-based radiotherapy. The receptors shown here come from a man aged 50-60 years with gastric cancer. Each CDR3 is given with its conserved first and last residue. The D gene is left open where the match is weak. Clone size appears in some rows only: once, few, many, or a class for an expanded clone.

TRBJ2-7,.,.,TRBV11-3,TGTGCCAGCAGCTTTCGAGCGCAGTACTTC,CASSFRAQYF
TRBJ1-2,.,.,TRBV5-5,TGTGCCAGCAGCTTGTTAGGGCTGGGAGGCTACACCTTC,CASSLLGLGGYTF
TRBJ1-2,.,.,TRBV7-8,TGTGCCAGCAGCTACTCGGGGGGCGCAGGACGTGGCTACACCTTC,CASSYSGGAGRGYTF
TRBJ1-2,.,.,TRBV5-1,TGCGCCAGCAGCTTGAGCGTCCATTTCTCCGGGGTGGGTGGCTACACCTTC,CASSLSVHFSGVGGYTF
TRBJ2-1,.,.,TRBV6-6,TGTGCCAGCAGTTACATCACCCGCCTTGGTGAGCAGTTCTTC,CASSYITRLGEQFF
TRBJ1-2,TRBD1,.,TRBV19,TGTGCCAGTAGGCAGGGGGCGAGAGGCTATGGCTACACCTTC,CASRQGARGYGYTF
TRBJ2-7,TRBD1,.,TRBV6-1,TGTGCCAGCAGCCAGGGGGCATCCTACGAGCAGTACTTC,CASSQGASYEQYF
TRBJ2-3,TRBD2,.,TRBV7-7,TGTGCCAGCAGCTTATCCGGCGGGGGGGCAGATACGCAGTATTTT,CASSLSGGGADTQYF
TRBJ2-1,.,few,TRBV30,TGTGCCTGGAGTGAGAGCAGTGAGCAGTTCTTC,CAWSESSEQFF
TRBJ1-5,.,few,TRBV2,TGTGCCAGCAGTTTGGACTTGAATCAGCCCCAGCATTTT,CASSLDLNQPQHF
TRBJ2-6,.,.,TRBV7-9,TGTGCCAGCAGCCCTCAGGGTACGTCTGGGGCCAACGTCCTGACTTTC,CASSPQGTSGANVLTF
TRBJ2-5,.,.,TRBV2,TGTGCCAGCGGAGGGACTTCAAGAGAGACCCAGTACTTC,CASGGTSRETQYF
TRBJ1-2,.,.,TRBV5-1,TGCGCCAGCAGAATAGGGTTGGGCGGACCCCTCAAGGCCTATGGCTACACCTTC,CASRIGLGGPLKAYGYTF
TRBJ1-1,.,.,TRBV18,TGTGCCAGCTCACCAGCCGGGACATCGAACACTGAAGCTTTCTTT,CASSPAGTSNTEAFF
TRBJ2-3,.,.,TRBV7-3,TGTGCCAGCAGCCCGGAATTCACAGATACGCAGTATTTT,CASSPEFTDTQYF
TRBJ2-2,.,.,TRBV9,TGTGCCAGCAGCAGGACCCCGACGAACACCGGGGAGCTGTTTTTT,CASSRTPTNTGELFF
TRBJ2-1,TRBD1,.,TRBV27,TGTGCCAGCAGCACCCGGGACAGCTCCCTTTACAATGAGCAGTTCTTC,CASSTRDSSLYNEQFF
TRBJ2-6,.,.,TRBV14,TGTGCCAGCAGCCGAGCCACGGTAGGGTTCTCTGGGGCCAACGTCCTGACTTTC,CASSRATVGFSGANVLTF
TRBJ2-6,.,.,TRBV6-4,TGTGCCAGCAGTGACGGTGCAGTTACTGGGGCCAACGTCCTGACTTTC,CASSDGAVTGANVLTF
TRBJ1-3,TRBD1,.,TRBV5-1,TGCGCCAGCAGCTCAGGCCCTCAAACAGGGGGAAAAGAAAACACCATATATTTT,CASSSGPQTGGKENTIYF
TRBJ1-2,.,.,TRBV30,TGTGCCTGGAGTCGGACTAACTATGGCTACACCTTC,CAWSRTNYGYTF
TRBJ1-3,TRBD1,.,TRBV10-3,TGTGCCATCAGAAAACAGGGGGCTGGAAACACCATATATTTT,CAIRKQGAGNTIYF
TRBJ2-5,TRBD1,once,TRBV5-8,TGTGCCAGCAGCTTACAGGGGAGTAGCATTGAGACCCAGTACTTC,CASSLQGSSIETQYF
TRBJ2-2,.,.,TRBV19,TGTGCCAGTAGTATGAGGCTGGGCCAGGTCGGGGAGCTGTTTTTT,CASSMRLGQVGELFF
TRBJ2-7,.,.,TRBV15,TGTGCCACCAGCAGAGATGAGCCCCAGAGCGAGCAGTACTTC,CATSRDEPQSEQYF
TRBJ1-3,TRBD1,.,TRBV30,TGTGCCTGGAGACCGACAGGGTCTGGAAACACCATATATTTT,CAWRPTGSGNTIYF
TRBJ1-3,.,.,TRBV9,TGTGCCAGCAGTTCCACCCATTTT,CASSSTHF
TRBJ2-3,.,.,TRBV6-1,TGTGCCAGCAGCGGGGCAGATACGCAGTATTTT,CASSGADTQYF
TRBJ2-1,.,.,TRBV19,TGTGCCAGTAGTATAGATGGGCCCTGGGGGAACAATGAGCAGTTCTTC,CASSIDGPWGNNEQFF
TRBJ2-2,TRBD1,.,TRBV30,TGTGCCTGGAGTGGACAGGGTTTTGGGGAGCTGTTTTTT,CAWSGQGFGELFF
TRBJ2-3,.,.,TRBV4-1,TGCGCCAGCAGCCAAGAACCGGCGGGGCGAGCGGATACGCAGTATTTT,CASSQEPAGRADTQYF
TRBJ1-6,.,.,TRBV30,TGTGCCTGGAGTGTGGATGATAATTCACCCCTCCACTTT,CAWSVDDNSPLHF
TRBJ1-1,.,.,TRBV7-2,TGTGCCAGCAGCCCAAACAGGGCTCGGAACACTGAAGCTTTCTTT,CASSPNRARNTEAFF
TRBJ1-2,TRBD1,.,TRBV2,TGTGCCAGCAGTGACCCCGGGAGACAGGGGGGGCATGGCTACACCTTC,CASSDPGRQGGHGYTF
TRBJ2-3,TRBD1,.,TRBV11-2,TGTGCCAGCAGCTCTCGGACAGGGTGGAGCGCAGATACGCAGTATTTT,CASSSRTGWSADTQYF
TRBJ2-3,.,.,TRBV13,TGTGCCAGCAGCAGGAGACAGTCATACACAGATACGCAGTATTTT,CASSRRQSYTDTQYF
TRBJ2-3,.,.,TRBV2,TGTGCCAGCAGTAAGGACCGTGGGCCAGATACGCAGTATTTT,CASSKDRGPDTQYF
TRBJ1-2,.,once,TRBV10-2,TGCGCCACAGGGACAACCGCTAACTATGGCTACACCTTC,CATGTTANYGYTF
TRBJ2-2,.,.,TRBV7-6,TGTGCCAGCAGTAACTACGGGGCGCGCACCGGGGAGCTGTTTTTT,CASSNYGARTGELFF
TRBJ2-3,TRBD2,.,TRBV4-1,TGCGCCAGCAGCCAAACGCTACTAGCGGGGGGTACGGATACGCAGTATTTT,CASSQTLLAGGTDTQYF
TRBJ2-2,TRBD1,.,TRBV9,TGTGCCAGCAGCGTAGAGACAGGGCGCACCGGGGAGCTGTTTTTT,CASSVETGRTGELFF
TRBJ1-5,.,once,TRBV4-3,TGCGCCAGCAGCCAAGATCTTGATCAGCCCCAGCATTTT,CASSQDLDQPQHF
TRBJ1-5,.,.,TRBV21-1,TGTGCCAGCAGCATGGAGAGTAAGCGGGGGGACCAGCCCCAGCATTTT,CASSMESKRGDQPQHF
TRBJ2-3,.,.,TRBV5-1,TGCGCCAGCAGCCCGCTAGCGCCCTCAGATACGCAGTATTTT,CASSPLAPSDTQYF
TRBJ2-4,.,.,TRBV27,TGTGCCAGCAGTTTATTTCCAGAAGGGTACATTCAGTACTTC,CASSLFPEGYIQYF
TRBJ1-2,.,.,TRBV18,TGTGCCAGCTCATCAACACAGGAAAACTATGGCTACACCTTC,CASSSTQENYGYTF
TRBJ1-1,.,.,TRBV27,TGTGCCAGCATTAATCCGGGGGCGACTGAAGCTTTCTTT,CASINPGATEAFF
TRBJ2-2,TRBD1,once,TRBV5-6,TGTGCCAGCAGCTTGATACAGGGGGGTAGCACCGGGGAGCTGTTTTTT,CASSLIQGGSTGELFF
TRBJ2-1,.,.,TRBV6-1,TGTGCCAGCAGTGAAGTCGGACGGCGCCACAATGAGCAGTTCTTC,CASSEVGRRHNEQFF
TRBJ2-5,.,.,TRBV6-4,TGTGCCAGCAGTGAGGAAATCTGGGAGACCCAGTACTTC,CASSEEIWETQYF
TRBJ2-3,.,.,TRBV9,TGTGCCAGCAGCGTAGGGACCCCTGGATCAGATACGCAGTATTTT,CASSVGTPGSDTQYF
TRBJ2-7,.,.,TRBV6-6,TGTGCCAGCAGTTATCGTATAGGCGAGCAGTACTTC,CASSYRIGEQYF
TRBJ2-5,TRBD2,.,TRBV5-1,TGCGCCAGCCGCCCCGCCGGGACTAGCGGGGGCCGAGAGACCCAGTACTTC,CASRPAGTSGGRETQYF
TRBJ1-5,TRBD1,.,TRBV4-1,TGCGCCAGCAGCCTACTCAGGGGGCTCGAGCCCCAGCATTTT,CASSLLRGLEPQHF